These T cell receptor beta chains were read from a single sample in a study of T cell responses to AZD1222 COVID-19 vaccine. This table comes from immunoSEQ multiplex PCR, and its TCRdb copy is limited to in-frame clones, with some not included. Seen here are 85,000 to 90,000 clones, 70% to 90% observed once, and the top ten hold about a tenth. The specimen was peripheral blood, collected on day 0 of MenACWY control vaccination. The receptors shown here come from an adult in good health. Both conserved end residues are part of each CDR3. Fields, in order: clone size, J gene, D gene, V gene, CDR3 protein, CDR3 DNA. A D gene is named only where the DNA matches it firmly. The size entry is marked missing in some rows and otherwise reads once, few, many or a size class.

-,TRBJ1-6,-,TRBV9,CASSVGHSSYNSPLHF,TGTGCCAGCAGCGTAGGACACAGCTCCTATAATTCACCCCTCCACTTT
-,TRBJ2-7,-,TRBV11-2,CASSLRTGEQYF,TGTGCCAGCAGCCTAAGAACGGGGGAGCAGTACTTC
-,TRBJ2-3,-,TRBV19,CASSLPGRGTDTQYF,TGTGCCAGTAGTTTGCCCGGACGGGGCACAGATACGCAGTATTTT
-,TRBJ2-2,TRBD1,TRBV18,CASSPRTGGGTGELFF,TGTGCCAGCTCACCGAGGACAGGGGGGGGCACCGGGGAGCTGTTTTTT
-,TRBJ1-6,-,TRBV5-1,CASSTNPTGTENSPLHF,TGCGCCAGCAGCACAAACCCTACCGGGACCGAGAATTCACCCCTCCACTTT
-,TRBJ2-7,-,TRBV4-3,CASSQDQGVSYEQYF,TGCGCCAGCAGCCAAGATCAAGGGGTAAGCTACGAGCAGTACTTC
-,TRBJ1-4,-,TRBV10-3,CAISSQPNEKLFF,TGTGCCATCAGTTCACAGCCTAATGAAAAACTGTTTTTT
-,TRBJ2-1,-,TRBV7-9,CASSPLANEQFF,TGTGCCAGCAGCCCCCTGGCGAATGAGCAGTTCTTC
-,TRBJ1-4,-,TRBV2,CAGSQGGEKLFF,TGTGCCGGTTCACAGGGAGGTGAAAAACTGTTTTTT
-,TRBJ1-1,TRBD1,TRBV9,CASSLMGQTNTEAFF,TGTGCCAGCAGCTTAATGGGACAGACGAACACTGAAGCTTTCTTT
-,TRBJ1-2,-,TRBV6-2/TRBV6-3,CASTPWKGTNYGYTF,TGTGCCAGCACCCCATGGAAGGGGACGAACTATGGCTACACCTTC
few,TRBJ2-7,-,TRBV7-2,CASSPGQTYEQYF,TGTGCCAGCAGCCCCGGACAGACCTACGAGCAGTACTTC
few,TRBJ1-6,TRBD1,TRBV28,CASATPRGGQGNYNSPLHF,TGTGCCAGCGCTACACCAAGGGGGGGACAGGGGAATTATAATTCACCCCTCCACTTT
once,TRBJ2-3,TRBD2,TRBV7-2,CASSLLGSGGTDTQYF,TGTGCCAGCAGCTTATTGGGTAGCGGGGGTACAGATACGCAGTATTTT
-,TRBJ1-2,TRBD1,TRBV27,CASSSTGQGEEGYTF,TGTGCCAGCAGTTCTACGGGACAGGGGGAGGAGGGCTACACCTTC
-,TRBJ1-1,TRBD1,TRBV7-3,CASSLGPAGGTEAFF,TGTGCCAGCAGCTTAGGTCCCGCAGGGGGCACTGAAGCTTTCTTT
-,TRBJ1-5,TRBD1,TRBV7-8,CASSLGTGGFQPQHF,TGTGCCAGCAGCTTGGGGACAGGGGGGTTCCAGCCCCAGCATTTT